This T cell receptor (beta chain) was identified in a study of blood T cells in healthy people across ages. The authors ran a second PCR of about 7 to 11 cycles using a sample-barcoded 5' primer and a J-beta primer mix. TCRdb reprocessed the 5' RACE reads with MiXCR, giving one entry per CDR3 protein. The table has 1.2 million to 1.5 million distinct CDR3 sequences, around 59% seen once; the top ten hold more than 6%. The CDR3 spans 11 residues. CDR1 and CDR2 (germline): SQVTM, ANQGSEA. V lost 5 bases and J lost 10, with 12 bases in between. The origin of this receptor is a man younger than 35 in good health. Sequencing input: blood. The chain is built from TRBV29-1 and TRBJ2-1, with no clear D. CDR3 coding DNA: TGCAGCGTTCTCATCACCCAGGAGCAGTTCTTC. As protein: CSVLITQEQFF.